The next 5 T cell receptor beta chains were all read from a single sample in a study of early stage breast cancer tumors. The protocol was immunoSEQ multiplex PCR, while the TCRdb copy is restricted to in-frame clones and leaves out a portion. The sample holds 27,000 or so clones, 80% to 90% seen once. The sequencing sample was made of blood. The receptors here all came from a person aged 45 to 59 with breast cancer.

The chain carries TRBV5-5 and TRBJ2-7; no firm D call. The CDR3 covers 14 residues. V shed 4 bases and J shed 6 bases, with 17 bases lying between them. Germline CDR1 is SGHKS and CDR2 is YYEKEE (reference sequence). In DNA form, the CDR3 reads TGTGCCAGCAGCCCCTTGCGGACCCAAGGCGAGCAGTACTTC. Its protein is CASSPLRTQGEQYF.

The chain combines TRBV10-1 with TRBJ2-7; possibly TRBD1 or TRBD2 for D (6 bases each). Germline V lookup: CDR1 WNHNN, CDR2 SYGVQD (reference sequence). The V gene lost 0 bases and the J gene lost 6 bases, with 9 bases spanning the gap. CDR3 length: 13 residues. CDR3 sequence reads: CASSESGGFEQYF. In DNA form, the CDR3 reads TGCGCCAGCAGTGAGTCGGGGGGCTTCGAGCAGTACTTC.

The CDR3 spells CASSPWGRSSYEQYF. The CDR3 region has the DNA TGTGCCAGCAGCCCATGGGGGCGGAGCTCCTACGAGCAGTACTTC. The chain has TRBV14 and TRBJ2-7; TRBD1 might be the D (6 bases). Trimming cost V 4 bases and J 0 bases, with 13 bases left between them. CDR3 length: 15 residues. CDR1 and CDR2 (germline): SGHDN, FVKESK.

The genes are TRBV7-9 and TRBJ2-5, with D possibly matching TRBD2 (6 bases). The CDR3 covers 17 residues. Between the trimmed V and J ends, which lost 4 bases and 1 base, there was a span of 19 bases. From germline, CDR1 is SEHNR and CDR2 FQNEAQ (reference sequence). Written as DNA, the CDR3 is TGTGCCAGCAGCTCGAGCGCGGGACGACACTTCCAAGAGACCCAGTACTTC. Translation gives CASSSSAGRHFQETQYF.

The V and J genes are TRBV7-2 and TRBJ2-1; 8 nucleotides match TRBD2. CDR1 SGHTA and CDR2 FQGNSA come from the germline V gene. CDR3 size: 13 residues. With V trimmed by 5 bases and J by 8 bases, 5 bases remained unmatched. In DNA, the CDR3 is TGTGCCAGCAGCGCGGGGGGAGTAGATGAGCAGTTCTTC. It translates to CASSAGGVDEQFF.